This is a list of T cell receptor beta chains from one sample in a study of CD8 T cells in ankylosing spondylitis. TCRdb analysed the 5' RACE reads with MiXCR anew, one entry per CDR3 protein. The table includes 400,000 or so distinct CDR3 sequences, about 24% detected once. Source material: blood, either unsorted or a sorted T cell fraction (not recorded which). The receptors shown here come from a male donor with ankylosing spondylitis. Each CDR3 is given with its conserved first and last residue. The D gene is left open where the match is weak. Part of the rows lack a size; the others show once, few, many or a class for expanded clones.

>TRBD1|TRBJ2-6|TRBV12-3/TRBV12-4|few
CASSSGTGVSFGANVLTF
TGTGCCAGCAGCTCCGGGACAGGGGTGTCGTTCGGGGCCAACGTCCTGACTTTC
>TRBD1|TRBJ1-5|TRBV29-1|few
CSVGGAGGTNQPQHF
TGCAGCGTTGGTGGCGCAGGGGGCACCAATCAGCCCCAGCATTTT
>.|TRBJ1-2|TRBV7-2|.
CASSLEATLYGYTF
TGTGCCAGCAGCTTAGAGGCCACTCTCTATGGCTACACCTTC
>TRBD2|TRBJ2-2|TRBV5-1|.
CASSPGGLGGELFF
TGCGCCAGCAGCCCGGGAGGGCTAGGCGGGGAGCTGTTTTTT
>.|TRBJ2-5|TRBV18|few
CASSPNWKETQYF
TGTGCCAGCTCACCCAATTGGAAAGAGACCCAGTACTTC
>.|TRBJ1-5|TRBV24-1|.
CATSDLGGQPQHF
TGTGCCACCAGTGATTTGGGCGGTCAGCCCCAGCATTTT
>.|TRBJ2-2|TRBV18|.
CASSPLHRRLEPNTGELFF
TGTGCCAGCTCACCACTACACAGGAGATTAGAACCGAACACCGGGGAGCTGTTTTTT
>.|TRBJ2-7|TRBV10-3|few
CAISRTDSSYEQYF
TGTGCCATCAGTAGAACGGACAGCTCCTACGAGCAGTACTTC
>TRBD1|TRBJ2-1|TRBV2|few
CASSIDRGGHNEQFF
TGTGCCAGCAGCATTGACAGGGGGGGACACAATGAGCAGTTCTTC
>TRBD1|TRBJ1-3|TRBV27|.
CASSERTGAGNTIYF
TGTGCCAGCAGTGAGCGTACAGGGGCTGGAAACACCATATATTTT
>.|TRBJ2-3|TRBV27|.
CASSFVGVADTQYF
TGTGCCAGCAGTTTCGTGGGGGTCGCAGATACGCAGTATTTT
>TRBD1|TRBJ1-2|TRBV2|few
CASSPQGDGYTF
TGTGCCAGCAGCCCTCAGGGGGATGGCTACACCTTC
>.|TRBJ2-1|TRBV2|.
CASSDDGHEQFF
TGTGCCAGCAGTGATGACGGCCATGAGCAGTTCTTC
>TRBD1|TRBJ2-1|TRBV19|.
CASSIGTGGLRNEQFF
TGTGCCAGTAGTATTGGGACAGGGGGCCTTCGCAATGAGCAGTTCTTC
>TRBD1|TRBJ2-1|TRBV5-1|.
CASSLGGQLGQFF
TGCGCCAGCAGCTTGGGGGGACAGCTGGGGCAGTTCTTC
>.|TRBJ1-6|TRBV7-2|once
CASSLGQGRHNSPLHF
TGTGCCAGCAGCTTAGGGCAGGGACGCCATAATTCACCCCTCCACTTT
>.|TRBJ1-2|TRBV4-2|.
CASSQESRGYTF
TGTGCCAGCAGCCAAGAGAGCCGTGGCTACACCTTC
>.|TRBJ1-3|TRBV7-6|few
CASSRDHSGNTIYF
TGTGCCAGCAGTAGAGACCACTCTGGAAACACCATATATTTT
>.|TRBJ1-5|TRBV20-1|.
CSARGLDNQPQHF
TGCAGTGCTAGAGGATTAGACAATCAGCCCCAGCATTTT
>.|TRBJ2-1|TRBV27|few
CASSRYSYNEQFF
TGTGCCAGCAGCCGCTACTCCTACAATGAGCAGTTCTTC
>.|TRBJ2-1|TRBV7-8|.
CASGLGGLDKEQFF
TGTGCCAGCGGGCTTGGGGGGCTAGACAAAGAGCAGTTCTTC
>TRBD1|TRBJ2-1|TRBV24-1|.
CATSDWAGQGYNEQFF
TGTGCCACCAGTGATTGGGCGGGACAGGGGTACAATGAGCAGTTCTTC
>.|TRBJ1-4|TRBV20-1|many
CSARDRTNEKLFF
TGCAGTGCTAGAGATAGGACTAATGAAAAACTGTTTTTT
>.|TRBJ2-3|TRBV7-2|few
CASSLVGADTQYF
TGTGCCAGCAGCTTAGTGGGGGCGGATACGCAGTATTTT
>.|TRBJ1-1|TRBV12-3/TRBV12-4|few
CASWGNTEAFF
TGTGCCTCTTGGGGAAACACTGAAGCTTTCTTT
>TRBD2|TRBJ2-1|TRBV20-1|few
CSARNSGGRVVNEQFF
TGCAGTGCTAGGAACTCTGGCGGGAGAGTGGTGAATGAGCAGTTCTTC
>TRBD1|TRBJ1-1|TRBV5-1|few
CASSTTGQNTEAFF
TGCGCCAGCAGCACGACAGGGCAAAACACTGAAGCTTTCTTT
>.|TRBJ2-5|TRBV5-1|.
CASSLAKRLQETQYF
TGCGCCAGCAGCTTGGCCAAACGGCTCCAAGAGACCCAGTACTTC
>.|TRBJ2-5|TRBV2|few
CASSDRSRQETQYF
TGTGCCAGCAGTGACCGTTCTCGGCAAGAGACCCAGTACTTC
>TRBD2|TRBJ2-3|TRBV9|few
CASSLAGGIPDTQYF
TGTGCCAGCAGTCTAGCGGGAGGAATTCCAGATACGCAGTATTTT
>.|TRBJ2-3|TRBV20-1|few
CSASSRAGGDTQYF
TGCAGTGCTAGTTCGCGGGCAGGTGGGGATACGCAGTATTTT
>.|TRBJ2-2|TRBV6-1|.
CASTWELTSNTGELFF
TGTGCCAGCACCTGGGAACTGACGTCGAACACCGGGGAGCTGTTTTTT
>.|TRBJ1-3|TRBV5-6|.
CASSRGPIAGNTIYF
TGTGCCAGCAGCAGGGGACCGATCGCTGGAAACACCATATATTTT
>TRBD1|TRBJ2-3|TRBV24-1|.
CATKGQGEDTQYF
TGTGCCACCAAGGGTCAGGGGGAAGATACGCAGTATTTT
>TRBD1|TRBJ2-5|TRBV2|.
CASSRQGRRETQYF
TGTGCCAGCAGTCGACAGGGTAGGAGGGAGACCCAGTACTTC
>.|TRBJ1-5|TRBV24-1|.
CATSDRDGSLNQPQHF
TGTGCCACCAGTGACAGGGACGGATCTCTCAATCAGCCCCAGCATTTT
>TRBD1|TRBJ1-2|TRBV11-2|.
CASSSTGSYGYTF
TGTGCCAGCAGCTCGACAGGGAGCTATGGCTACACCTTC
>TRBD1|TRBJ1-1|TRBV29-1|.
CSVVNRGLNTEAFF
TGCAGCGTTGTAAACAGGGGACTAAACACTGAAGCTTTCTTT
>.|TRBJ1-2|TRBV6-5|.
CASSYGQGMDGYTF
TGTGCCAGCAGTTATGGTCAGGGAATGGATGGCTACACCTTC
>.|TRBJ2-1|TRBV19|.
CASSWAYGQGNYNEQFF
TGTGCCAGTAGTTGGGCATACGGGCAGGGGAACTACAATGAGCAGTTCTTC
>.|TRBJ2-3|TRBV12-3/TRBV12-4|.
CASSGGRYGTDTQYF
TGTGCCAGCAGCGGAGGGCGGTACGGCACAGATACGCAGTATTTT